The table lists the clone carrying this TCR beta chain with a count of one. The data were taken from a study of blood T cell repertoires in COVID-19. Looking at the study overall: Nucleic acid was either cDNA or gDNA, and it came from T cells, B-cell-depleted T cells, or PBMCs.

Recovery meant two consecutive negative NP/OP PCR tests, professional clearance, or resolved symptoms. The CDR3 consists of 12 residues. The germline V gene has CDR1 KGHDR and CDR2 SFDVKD. With 4 bases removed from V and 8 bases from J, the gap between germline ends came to 8 bases. How the authors handled the data: Reference gene primer amplification gave nucleated cell count estimates. Clones were sequenced by immunoSEQ multiplex PCR, and TCRdb holds only the in-frame ones, with some missing. Clonal size and the V and J genes are those of that table, whereas D and trimming came from the DNA. The top ten hold roughly 2.2% of the sample, which has fewer than 350,000 clones, 80% to 90% seen once.

This sequence joins TRBV24-1 and TRBJ1-5; possible D gene TRBD1, 5 bases. This TCR came from a man aged 25-45 years who had recovered from COVID-19. Sequenced material: PBMCs or T cells enriched from blood (not recorded which). CDR3 sequence: CATSDRDEPQHF. The CDR3 DNA reads TGTGCCACCAGTGACAGGGATGAGCCCCAGCATTTT.